This T cell receptor beta chain was sequenced for a study of spatial heterogeneity in lung cancer. In its sample, this clonotype was seen many times. V was cut by 1 base and J by 9 bases, with 7 bases left in between. The CDR3 has 12 amino acids. Germline V gene sequence: CDR1 PRHDT, CDR2 FYEKMQ (reference sequence). Time point reported: sample taken at primary tumor resection. TCRdb processed the 5' RACE reads anew with MiXCR; each CDR3 protein has one entry. The sample has tens of thousands of distinct CDR3 sequences, 3% to 3.5% seen once. The sequence was obtained from a male donor with early-stage non-small cell lung cancer. Sequenced here: normal lung tissue next to the tumor, sampled at surgery. The chain has TRBV13 and TRBJ2-1, with D possibly TRBD2 on 6 matching bases. The chain's CDR3 is CASSLVAAEQFF. The DNA for the CDR3 is TGTGCCAGCAGCTTAGTAGCGGCTGAGCAGTTCTTC. Complete variable domain (other parts from reference TRBV13 and TRBJ2-1): AAGVIQSPRHLIKEKRETATLKCYPIPRHDTVYWYQQGPGQDPQFLISFYEKMQSDKGSIPDRFSAQQFSDYHSELNMSSLELGDSALYFCASSLVAAEQFFGPGTRLTVL.